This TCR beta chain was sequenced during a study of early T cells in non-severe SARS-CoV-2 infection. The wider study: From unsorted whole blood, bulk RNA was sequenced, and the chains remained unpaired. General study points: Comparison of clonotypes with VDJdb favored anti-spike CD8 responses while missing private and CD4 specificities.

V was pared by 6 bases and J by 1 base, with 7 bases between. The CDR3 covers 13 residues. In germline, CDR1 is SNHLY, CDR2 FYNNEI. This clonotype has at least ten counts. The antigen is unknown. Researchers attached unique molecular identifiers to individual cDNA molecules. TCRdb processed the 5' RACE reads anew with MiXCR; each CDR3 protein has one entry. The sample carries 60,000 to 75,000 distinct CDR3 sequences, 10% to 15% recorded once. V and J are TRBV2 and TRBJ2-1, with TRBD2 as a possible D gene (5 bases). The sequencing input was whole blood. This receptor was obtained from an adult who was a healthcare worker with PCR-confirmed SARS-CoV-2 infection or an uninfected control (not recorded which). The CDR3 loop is CASRWESYNEQFF. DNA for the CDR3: TGTGCCAGCAGATGGGAGTCCTACAATGAGCAGTTCTTC.